The T cell receptor (beta chain) described here comes from a study of patients and donors after allogeneic stem cell transplantation (dated by TCRdb to 2019 to 2021). Based on the germline V gene, the CDR1 and CDR2 sequences are MDHEN and SYDVKM. Spanning cysteine to phenylalanine, the CDR3 consists of 15 amino acids. Only CDR3 DNA is held: 45 bases, read in frame from base 1. Trimming removed 5 bases from V and 3 bases from J, leaving 14 bases between the germline ends. This clonotype was seen a handful of times. The antigen it recognizes is unknown. Per-base quality was not reported, and no clone a single base away is much larger than it. Library prep was done by RT-PCR. Data came from a NextSeq 550. TCRdb trimmed the raw reads at Q25, called clones with MiXCR and kept productive beta chains. Identical CDR3 proteins give one entry, which carries the most common genes and DNA. Here the sample has roughly 180,000 distinct CDR3 sequences; around two fifths occur a single time. The top ten clonotypes cover 33% of the sample.

Source material: blood, either unsorted or a sorted T cell fraction (not recorded which). The V gene is TRBV28 and the J gene is TRBJ1-5; a tentative D match to TRBD1 spans 6 bases. This clonotype originated in a human donor who was either an allogeneic HSCT recipient or a stem cell or donor lymphocyte infusion donor (not recorded which). It is not recorded whose cells these are; they may come from a transplant donor. The DNA sequence is as follows: TGTGCCAGCAGTGCCAGCGGGGGCAACAATCAGCCCCAGCATTTT. This sequence encodes CASSASGGNNQPQHF. Supplemented by the reference TRBV28 and TRBJ1-5 proteins around the CDR3, the complete variable domain is DVKVTQSSRYLVKRTGEKVFLECVQDMDHENMFWYRQDPGLGLRLIYFSYDVKMKEKGDIPEGYSVSREKKERFSLILESASTNQTSMYLCASSASGGNNQPQHFGDGTRLSIL.